Sequencing of this T cell receptor beta chain was carried out in a study of T cell repertoires in cytomegalovirus infection (dated by TCRdb to 2018 to 2020). Notes on the research overall: Peptide stimulations targeted recently identified HLA-C-restricted CMV epitopes, whose presentation resists viral immunomodulation, together with well-studied HLA-B-restricted epitopes. Donor HLA type was relevant to the analysis, because carriage of CMV infection together with the matching HLA type was indicated by public TCR beta signatures. What the work shows at the level of the full study, not this receptor alone: In the ex vivo response, HLA-C-restricted CMV-specific TCR beta clonotypes were dominant, and in two of eight donors the single most frequent clonotype came from this HLA-C-restricted group. In both this cohort and an independent roughly 350-donor cohort, the cumulative frequency of public TCR beta family members distinguished carriers of CMV infection plus the relevant HLA type.

The meaning of the sample's treatment or condition label: in vitro stimulation with specific CMV peptide epitopes to enrich CMV-specific T cells. As to this clonotype: Its target antigen remains unknown. There are no base qualities to consult, and no much larger clone falls within one base.

The germline V gene (reference sequence) yields MNHNY for CDR1 and SVGAGI for CDR2. V and J are trimmed by 2 bases and 4 bases, and the gene matches miss 8 bases of the junction. The CDR3 runs 17 residues from the cysteine to the phenylalanine. Only CDR3 DNA is held: 51 bases, read in frame from base 1. The instrument given in TCRdb is Illumina HiSeq 1500. TCRdb reanalyzed the raw reads on its own, using fastp at Q25 for trimming and MiXCR for clone calling, and kept in-frame beta chains. Duplicate CDR3 protein sequences are folded into a single record with the most common DNA and genes. The sample yields approximately 730,000 distinct CDR3 sequences; 25% to 35% were counted once. Of the sample, around 13% is held by the ten largest clones.

The chain links TRBV6-6 with TRBJ2-2; 9 nucleotides in the junction match TRBD2. The material sequenced was cultured CD8+ T cells from PBMCs, taken from culture after CMV antigen stimulation. The sequence derives from a human donor in good health (CMV status not recorded). Some clones in this sample may be carry-over from other donors' samples. DNA sequence: TGTGCCAGCAGTTACCCCGGAGCGGGGGGAGGCACCGGGGAGCTGTTTTTT. Protein translation: CASSYPGAGGGTGELFF.